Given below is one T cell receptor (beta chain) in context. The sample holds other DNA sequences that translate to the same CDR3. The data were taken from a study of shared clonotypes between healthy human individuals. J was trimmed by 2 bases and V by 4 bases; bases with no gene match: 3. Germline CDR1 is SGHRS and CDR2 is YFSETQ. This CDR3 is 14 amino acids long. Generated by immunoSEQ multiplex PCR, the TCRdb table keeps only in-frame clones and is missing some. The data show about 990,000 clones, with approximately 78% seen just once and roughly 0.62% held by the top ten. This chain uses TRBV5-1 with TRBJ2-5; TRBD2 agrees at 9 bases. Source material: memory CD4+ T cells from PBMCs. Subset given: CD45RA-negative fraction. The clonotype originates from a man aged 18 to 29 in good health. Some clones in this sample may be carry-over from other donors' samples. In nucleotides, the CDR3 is TGCGCCAGCAGCCCCGGACTAGCGCAAGAGACCCAGTACTTC. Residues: CASSPGLAQETQYF.